The 15 T cell receptor beta chains below come from one sample, sequenced in a study of control samples from healthy donors and cancer patients. Libraries were prepared by immunoSEQ multiplex PCR; TCRdb keeps only in-frame clonotypes and omits some of them. The data hold about 150,000 clones, with 93% observed a single time. The material sequenced was blood. These receptor sequences come from a man aged 50 to 59 in good health.

The V call is TRBV7-2, the J call TRBJ2-7, with 15 bases lining up with TRBD2. J was trimmed by 4 bases and V by 4 bases; bases with no gene match: 2. Germline CDR1 is SGHTA and CDR2 is FQGNSA. The CDR3 covers 15 residues. CDR3 nucleotides: TGTGCCAGCAGCTGGGGACTAGCGGGAGGATACGAGCAGTACTTC. Protein: CASSWGLAGGYEQYF.

CDR3 in amino acids: CASSLYPRASGNTGELFF. DNA for the CDR3: TGTGCCAGCAGTTTATATCCCCGGGCTAGCGGGAACACCGGGGAGCTGTTTTTT. The chain is built from TRBV28 and TRBJ2-2, with TRBD2 identical over 7 bases. With 1 base clipped from V and 1 base from J, the junction kept 9 bases outside the gene matches. Germline CDR1 and CDR2: MDHEN and SYDVKM. The CDR3 consists of 18 residues. The variable domain in full, with the rest retrieved from reference TRBV28 and TRBJ2-2, is DVKVTQSSRYLVKRTGEKVFLECVQDMDHENMFWYRQDPGLGLRLIYFSYDVKMKEKGDIPEGYSVSREKKERFSLILESASTNQTSMYLCASSLYPRASGNTGELFFGEGSRLTVL.

The chain is built from TRBV28 and TRBJ2-7; D is possibly TRBD1 or TRBD2 (5 bases each). V lost 4 bases and J lost 0, with 13 bases in between. Germline V gene data show CDR1 as MDHEN and CDR2 as SYDVKM. This CDR3 is 15 amino acids long. In nucleotides, the CDR3 is TGTGCCAGCAGTTCTCGGGTTGGGGGCTCCTACGAGCAGTACTTC. This translates into CASSSRVGGSYEQYF.

The chain has TRBV19 and TRBJ2-1, with TRBD2 matching over 10 bases. After removal of 5 bases from V and 7 bases from J, the junction contained 11 bases not matched to a gene. Germline V gene lookup returns CDR1 LNHDA and CDR2 SQIVND (reference sequence). The CDR3 spans 16 residues. CDR3 sequence (DNA): TGTGCCAGTAGTCCCGGACTAGCGGTCCGAGGGAATGAGCAGTTCTTC. It translates to CASSPGLAVRGNEQFF.

V gene TRBV6-5 combines with J gene TRBJ2-3, with D possibly being TRBD1 or TRBD2 (5 bases each). The germline CDR1 and CDR2 sequences are MNHEY and SVGAGI. V was shortened by 7 bases and J by 1 base, with 12 bases between the two germline ends. The CDR3 consists of 14 residues. CDR3 sequence reads: CASTGQGRTDTQYF. The CDR3, as DNA: TGTGCCAGCACGGGGCAGGGCCGCACAGATACGCAGTATTTT.

The V call is TRBV18, the J call TRBJ1-5; 9 nucleotides line up with TRBD1. From germline, CDR1 is KGHSH and CDR2 LQKENI. The V gene end was trimmed by 6 bases and the J gene end by 4 bases; junction bases not matched to a gene: 7. The CDR3 covers 15 residues. CDR3 amino acids: CASSRTGALNQPQHF. The DNA for the CDR3 is TGTGCCAGCTCCCGGACAGGGGCCCTGAATCAGCCCCAGCATTTT.

This rearrangement joins TRBV20-1 to TRBJ2-7; 7 bases agree with TRBD2. V dropped 6 bases and J dropped 7; count of bases not matched to a gene: 6. Germline-derived CDR1 and CDR2 are DFQATT and SNEGSKA (reference sequence). This CDR3 comprises 11 residues. The CDR3 region is CSAKGGDEQYF. CDR3 in DNA: TGCAGTGCAAAGGGAGGGGATGAGCAGTACTTC.

This clone was recorded only once. The chain uses TRBV5-4 and TRBJ2-1; either TRBD1 or TRBD2 may fit D (5 bases each). V lost 1 base and J lost 10, with 12 bases in between. CDR1 is SGHNT and CDR2 is YYREEE in the germline V gene (reference sequence). The CDR3 length is 13 residues. The CDR3 spells CASSLYRGAEQFF. CDR3 bases: TGTGCCAGCAGCTTGTATAGGGGAGCCGAGCAGTTCTTC.

This clone was detected a few times. The J gene is TRBJ2-1, the V gene TRBV2, with D possibly TRBD2 on 6 matching bases. The V gene's germline CDR1 is SNHLY and CDR2 FYNNEI. The CDR3 sequence is 11 residues long. The ends were cut back, 8 bases at V and 9 bases at J, with 11 bases in the middle. The chain's CDR3 is CASSIAVEQFF. The DNA of the CDR3 is TGTGCCAGCTCAATAGCGGTTGAGCAGTTCTTC.

V is TRBV7-9 and J is TRBJ1-5; TRBD1 is a possible D gene (5 bases). Trimming took off 4 bases at V and 4 bases at J, with 14 bases between the two ends. The CDR3 spans 15 residues. Germline V gene sequence: CDR1 SEHNR, CDR2 FQNEAQ (reference sequence). The CDR3 nucleotides read TGTGCCAGCAGCTGGGGGACGGGCTCAAATCAGCCCCAGCATTTT. It translates to CASSWGTGSNQPQHF.

This clone has just one count. The chain carries TRBV5-1 and TRBJ2-1, with 8 bases aligning to TRBD1. CDR3 length: 14 amino acids. The V gene end was trimmed by 1 base and the J gene end by 8 bases; junction bases not matched to a gene: 5. The germline V gene encodes CDR1 SGHRS and CDR2 YFSETQ. The DNA of the CDR3 is TGCGCCAGCAGCTTGCGGGCAGGGGGCGATGAGCAGTTCTTC. Amino acids: CASSLRAGGDEQFF.

The chain combines TRBV5-1 with TRBJ2-5; D possibly corresponds to TRBD1 (6 bases). Deletions cut 3 bases from V and 2 bases from J, with 11 bases between. Per the germline V gene, CDR1 is SGHRS and CDR2 is YFSETQ. The CDR3 is 14 amino acids. The CDR3 spells CASSWGHRQETQYF. The CDR3 bases are TGCGCCAGCAGCTGGGGACACCGACAAGAGACCCAGTACTTC.

The CDR3 coding sequence is TGCGCCAGCAGCTCGGGGACAGCGGGCCGTGAGCAGTTCTTC. It translates to CASSSGTAGREQFF. The chain carries TRBV5-1 and TRBJ2-1, with TRBD1 as a possible D gene (7 bases). V lost 3 bases and J lost 9, with 16 bases in between. The CDR3 is 14 amino acids. CDR1 SGHRS and CDR2 YFSETQ come from the germline V gene. The whole variable domain, filled in from reference TRBV5-1 and TRBJ2-1, reads KAGVTQTPRYLIKTRGQQVTLSCSPISGHRSVSWYQQTPGQGLQFLFEYFSETQRNKGNFPGRFSGRQFSNSRSEMNVSTLELGDSALYLCASSSGTAGREQFFGPGTRLTVL.

The chain is built from TRBV7-9 and TRBJ2-7; D gene unclear. Between the trimmed V and J ends, which lost 1 base and 3 bases, there was a span of 7 bases. The germline gives CDR1 SEHNR, CDR2 FQNEAQ (reference sequence). CDR3 length: 13 amino acids. This CDR3 reads CASSLGQDYEQYF. In DNA form, the CDR3 reads TGTGCCAGCAGCTTAGGCCAGGACTACGAGCAGTACTTC.

A remark on this clone: The junction departs from the called germline gene at one end, perhaps through a read error. The V call is TRBV19, the J call TRBJ2-1, with a possible D match to TRBD2 (6 bases). The CDR3 runs to 15 residues. Looked up from germline, CDR1 is LNHDA and CDR2 is SQIVND (reference sequence). Written as DNA, the CDR3 is TGTGCCAGTAGTGGGCGACTAGTGAGGAAGGATGAGCAATTCTTC. Translating gives CASSGRLVRKDEQFF.